These 17 T cell receptor beta chains originate from one sample sequenced in a study of T cells after posttransplantation cyclophosphamide. TCRdb's table, derived via immunoSEQ multiplex PCR, lists solely in-frame clones and lacks some. There are around 35,000 clones in the sample, none observed a single time. Sequenced input: PBMCs. These receptor sequences come from a man in his thirties or forties in good health and a related stem cell transplant donor.

This clone was seen at least ten times. V is TRBV6-2 or TRBV6-3 and J is TRBJ1-1, with unresolved D. The V gene lost 4 bases and the J gene lost 0 bases, with 3 bases spanning the gap. The CDR3 totals 12 residues. Germline CDR1 MNHEY, CDR2 SVGEGT. The CDR3 loop is CASSSVNTEAFF. The DNA of the CDR3 is TGTGCCAGCAGTTCGGTGAACACTGAAGCTTTCTTT.

This clone was picked up many times. The chain links TRBV2 to TRBJ2-3, with TRBD2 matching over 7 bases. Trimming took 4 bases from V and 3 from J; bases not matched to a gene: 7. Germline CDR1 SNHLY, CDR2 FYNNEI. The CDR3 totals 15 residues. CDR3 DNA: TGTGCCAGCAGTGGAGAGCGGGGCGCGACAGATACGCAGTATTTT. Translation gives CASSGERGATDTQYF. The full variable domain, in which reference TRBV2 and TRBJ2-3 provide the parts outside the CDR3, is EPEVTQTPSHQVTQMGQEVILRCVPISNHLYFYWYRQILGQKVEFLVSFYNNEISEKSEIFDDQFSVERPDGSNFTLKIRSTKLEDSAMYFCASSGERGATDTQYFGPGTRLTVL.

This clone has at least ten counts. The chain combines TRBV19 with TRBJ1-5; 8 bases agree with TRBD1. The CDR3 is made up of 15 amino acids. With V trimmed by 5 bases and J by 1 base, 4 bases remained unmatched. Per germline, CDR1 LNHDA and CDR2 SQIVND (reference sequence). The CDR3 region has the DNA TGTGCCAGTAGTCCAGGACAGGGAAGCAATCAGCCCCAGCATTTT. Its protein is CASSPGQGSNQPQHF.

The chain employs TRBV28 and TRBJ1-1; possibly TRBD1 for D (5 bases). V was pared by 2 bases and J by 1 base, with 8 bases between. The CDR3 has 14 amino acids. Germline lookup yields CDR1 MDHEN and CDR2 SYDVKM. CDR3 in DNA: TGTGCCAGCAGTTTAGGGGGGGGGAACACTGAAGCTTTCTTT. This gives the protein CASSLGGGNTEAFF. The full variable domain, in which reference TRBV28 and TRBJ1-1 provide the parts outside the CDR3, is DVKVTQSSRYLVKRTGEKVFLECVQDMDHENMFWYRQDPGLGLRLIYFSYDVKMKEKGDIPEGYSVSREKKERFSLILESASTNQTSMYLCASSLGGGNTEAFFGQGTRLTVV.

This clone was found many times. The gene calls are TRBV19 and TRBJ2-5, with TRBD2 matching over 13 bases. V dropped 8 bases and J dropped 5; count of bases not matched to a gene: 5. Germline values: CDR1 LNHDA, CDR2 SQIVND (reference sequence). The CDR3 consists of 14 residues. CDR3: CASRLAGGQETQYF. The CDR3, as DNA: TGTGCCAGTCGACTAGCGGGGGGCCAGGAGACCCAGTACTTC. The full variable domain, completed using reference TRBV19 and TRBJ2-5, is DGGITQSPKYLFRKEGQNVTLSCEQNLNHDAMYWYRQDPGQGLRLIYYSQIVNDFQKGDIAEGYSVSREKKESFPLTVTSAQKNPTAFYLCASRLAGGQETQYFGPGTRLLVL.

This clone was seen many times. The chain is built from TRBV4-3 and TRBJ2-1, with TRBD2 identical over 16 bases. CDR1 is LGHNA and CDR2 is YSLEER in the germline V gene. Trimming took 3 bases from V and 4 from J; bases not matched to a gene: 3. The CDR3 is made up of 17 amino acids. The CDR3 sequence: CASSQGLAGGLYNEQFF. The CDR3 DNA reads TGCGCCAGCAGCCAGGGACTAGCGGGGGGGCTGTACAATGAGCAGTTCTTC.

This clone was observed at least ten times. The gene calls are TRBV5-4 and TRBJ1-2; TRBD1 is a possible D gene (5 bases). The germline gives CDR1 SGHNT, CDR2 YYREEE (reference sequence). The CDR3 consists of 13 residues. V lost 4 bases and J lost 2, with 9 bases in between. CDR3 protein: CASSKDINYGYTF. Here the CDR3 DNA reads TGTGCCAGCAGCAAGGACATCAACTATGGCTACACCTTC.

V gene TRBV12-5 combines with J gene TRBJ2-3, with TRBD2 identical over 10 bases. Losses at the gene ends were 1 base for V and 0 bases for J; bases not matched to a gene: 7. The CDR3 consists of 18 residues. Looked up from germline, CDR1 is LGHNT and CDR2 is FRNRAP. CDR3: CASGLGRLAGRSTDTQYF. The CDR3 DNA is TGTGCTAGTGGTTTGGGAAGACTAGCGGGCCGTAGCACAGATACGCAGTATTTT.

This clone came up many times. CDR3 coding DNA: TGTGCCAGCAGTTACTCGATGTACGGCGGGGAGACCCAGTACTTC. Translating gives CASSYSMYGGETQYF. The genes are TRBV6-5 and TRBJ2-5, with a tentative D call TRBD2 (5 bases). CDR3 length: 15 residues. The ends were cut back, 0 bases at V and 5 bases at J, with 13 bases in the middle. CDR1 and CDR2 (germline): MNHEY, SVGAGI.

The chain has TRBV29-1 and TRBJ1-2; a weak D match, TRBD1 (5 bases). The CDR3 runs 12 residues. Germline lookup yields CDR1 SQVTM and CDR2 ANQGSEA. Between the trimmed V and J ends, which lost 3 bases and 0 bases, there was a span of 5 bases. CDR3 loop: CSVETANYGYTF. In nucleotides, the CDR3 is TGCAGCGTTGAGACAGCTAACTATGGCTACACCTTC.

This clone was observed many times. The V and J genes are TRBV25-1 and TRBJ1-3; perhaps TRBD1 as D (5 bases). Deletions cut 0 bases from V and 1 base from J, with 7 bases between. Germline lookup yields CDR1 MGHDK and CDR2 SYGVNS. This CDR3 comprises 15 residues. CDR3 in DNA: TGTGCCAGCAGTGAATACGGGGGATCTGGAAACACCATATATTTT. Translated, it gives CASSEYGGSGNTIYF.

Many counts were recorded for this clone. The chain links TRBV18 to TRBJ2-3, with D hard to call. The CDR3 has 14 amino acids. Looked up from germline, CDR1 is KGHSH and CDR2 is LQKENI. V dropped 3 bases and J dropped 1 base, with 8 bases sitting between them. The chain's CDR3 is CASSPNEGTDTQYF. The CDR3, as DNA: TGTGCCAGCTCACCCAACGAGGGCACAGATACGCAGTATTTT.

This clone has at least ten counts. V usage is TRBV6-2 or TRBV6-3 and J usage is TRBJ2-7; 7 bases line up with TRBD1. V trimming: 2 bases; J trimming: 3 bases; junction bases outside the gene matches: 4. This CDR3 has 14 amino acids. The germline CDR1 and CDR2 sequences are MNHEY and SVGEGT. This CDR3 reads CASSYPRGSYEQYF. The CDR3 nucleotides read TGTGCCAGCAGTTACCCCAGGGGGAGCTACGAGCAGTACTTC.

Many counts were recorded for this clone. The chain links TRBV5-4 to TRBJ2-2, with 10 bases identical to TRBD1. V was pared by 2 bases and J by 1 base, with 5 bases of the junction left unmatched. The germline V gene has CDR1 SGHNT and CDR2 YYREEE (reference sequence). This CDR3 comprises 17 residues. The CDR3 sequence: CASSFTDRGQNTGELFF. CDR3 coding DNA: TGTGCCAGCAGCTTCACCGACAGGGGGCAGAACACCGGGGAGCTGTTTTTT.

This clone has at least ten counts. The J gene is TRBJ2-7, the V gene TRBV6-2 or TRBV6-3, with 7 positions matching TRBD1. The CDR3 has 17 residues. In germline, CDR1 is MNHEY, CDR2 SVGEGT. V shed 0 bases and J 4 bases; nucleotides not matched to a gene: 12. CDR3 amino acids: CASSYSSLGTALYEQYF. In DNA form, the CDR3 reads TGTGCCAGCAGTTACTCCTCCTTAGGGACAGCACTTTACGAGCAGTACTTC.

The chain carries TRBV12-3 or TRBV12-4 and TRBJ1-6, with 7 bases that match TRBD1. The CDR3 sequence is 15 residues long. Trimming removed 6 bases from V and 10 bases from J; junction bases left unmatched: 12. CDR3 bases: TGTGCCAGCAGACAGGGGCCGGGGAGAGAATCACCCCTCCACTTT. Its translation: CASRQGPGRESPLHF.

This clone has a count of ten or more. The chain couples TRBV12-3 or TRBV12-4 to TRBJ1-5, with 7 bases lining up with TRBD1. V trimming: 2 bases; J trimming: 7 bases; junction bases outside the gene matches: 8. The CDR3 runs to 15 residues. The CDR3, as DNA: TGTGCCAGCAGTTTATCCCGGACAGGCCTACAGCCCCAGCATTTT. Translated, it gives CASSLSRTGLQPQHF.